Listed below are T cell receptor beta chains from one sample, sequenced in a study of cytomegalovirus exposure and HLA in healthy donors. The data were produced by immunoSEQ multiplex PCR, yet TCRdb's version contains in-frame clones alone and is incomplete. The sample contains approximately 190,000 clones, roughly 80% of which appear only once. The sequenced sample was PBMCs. The receptors come from a young woman in good health and CMV-seronegative. The CDR3 runs from the conserved cysteine through the conserved F or W. A D gene is named only where the DNA matches it firmly. Rows give clone size only sometimes, using once, few, many, or a class for an expanded clone.

d_call,cdr3_length,j_call,clone_size,v_call,cdr3_aa,cdr3_nt
NA,14,TRBJ1-1,NA,TRBV19,CASSTGGAHTEAFF,TGTGCCAGTAGCACGGGGGGGGCCCACACTGAAGCTTTCTTT
TRBD1,15,TRBJ2-3,NA,TRBV27,CASSSYRGFTDTQYF,TGTGCCAGCAGTTCTTACAGGGGTTTTACAGATACGCAGTATTTT
TRBD1,16,TRBJ2-3,NA,TRBV7-2,CASSSGQPLSTDTQYF,TGTGCCAGCAGCTCGGGACAGCCGTTGTCCACAGATACGCAGTATTTT
NA,13,TRBJ2-3,NA,TRBV6-1,CASTLTDVDTQYF,TGTGCCAGCACCCTTACAGATGTAGATACGCAGTATTTT
TRBD1,13,TRBJ2-7,NA,TRBV25-1,CASSEGQGSEQYF,TGTGCCAGCAGTGAGGGACAGGGGAGCGAGCAGTACTTC
NA,13,TRBJ2-3,NA,TRBV7-9,CASELTTSDTQYF,TGTGCCAGCGAACTAACCACATCGGATACGCAGTATTTT
NA,15,TRBJ2-2,once,TRBV5-4,CASTQPGWRDGELFF,TGTGCCAGCACCCAACCGGGTTGGCGGGACGGGGAGCTGTTTTTT
TRBD1,16,TRBJ1-5,NA,TRBV4-1,CASSHGDRGSGQPQHF,TGCGCCAGCAGCCACGGGGACAGGGGGTCGGGACAGCCCCAGCATTTT
TRBD2,15,TRBJ2-1,NA,TRBV5-6,CASSLLLALTNEQFF,TGTGCCAGCAGCTTGTTACTAGCGTTAACCAATGAGCAGTTCTTC
NA,10,TRBJ1-1,NA,TRBV9,CASSNPKAFF,TGTGCCAGCAGCAACCCTAAAGCTTTCTTT
TRBD1,20,TRBJ2-6,NA,TRBV5-1,CASSSIDRGPSPSGANVLTF,TGCGCCAGCAGCTCGATTGACAGGGGGCCTTCACCCTCTGGGGCCAACGTCCTGACTTTC
NA,13,TRBJ2-7,NA,TRBV7-9,CASSLEAEGEQYF,TGTGCCAGCAGCTTAGAGGCCGAGGGCGAGCAGTACTTC
NA,12,TRBJ2-2,NA,TRBV28,CASTSRTGELFF,TGTGCCAGCACGTCGCGGACCGGGGAGCTGTTTTTT
NA,13,TRBJ2-7,once,TRBV30,CAYEKAAYDEQYF,TGTGCCTACGAGAAAGCGGCATACGACGAGCAGTACTTC
TRBD1,20,TRBJ1-1,NA,TRBV28,CASSLSPTTSTGRRNTEAFF,TGTGCCAGCAGTTTATCCCCCACCACCTCGACAGGGAGGAGGAACACTGAAGCTTTCTTT
TRBD2,17,TRBJ2-1,NA,TRBV10-3,CAIRDNGDYLTYNEQFF,TGTGCCATCAGGGACAACGGGGACTACCTAACCTACAATGAGCAGTTCTTC
TRBD2,16,TRBJ2-2,NA,TRBV30,CAWSVLLTSGTGELFF,TGTGCCTGGAGTGTACTTTTAACTAGCGGCACCGGGGAGCTGTTTTTT
NA,12,TRBJ2-7,NA,TRBV19,CASSPGVHEQYF,TGTGCCAGTAGTCCCGGGGTCCACGAGCAGTACTTC
NA,17,TRBJ1-3,NA,TRBV19,CASSPLKGDSGGNTIYF,TGTGCCAGTAGTCCTCTGAAAGGGGACTCCGGTGGAAACACCATATATTTT
TRBD2,11,TRBJ2-5,NA,TRBV20-1,CSAGLGGEQYF,TGCAGTGCTGGTCTTGGGGGGGAGCAGTACTTC
TRBD2,19,TRBJ2-1,NA,TRBV28,CASRRHASYLAGAKHEQFF,TGTGCCAGCAGACGACATGCCTCCTACCTAGCGGGAGCAAAACATGAGCAGTTCTTC
NA,16,TRBJ1-3,NA,TRBV27,CASRSFQGSSGNTIYF,TGTGCCAGCAGGAGCTTCCAGGGTTCCTCTGGAAACACCATATATTTT
NA,16,TRBJ1-5,few,TRBV6-1,CASSDLQMGGYQPQHF,TGTGCCAGCAGTGACCTACAGATGGGGGGATATCAGCCCCAGCATTTT
TRBD1,16,TRBJ1-2,once,TRBV27,CASSFQGAHPVYGYTF,TGTGCCAGCAGTTTTCAGGGGGCCCACCCCGTCTATGGCTACACCTTC
TRBD1,17,TRBJ1-2,NA,TRBV27,CASSRKPRDRAIYGYTF,TGTGCCAGCAGTAGAAAACCGCGGGACAGGGCCATCTATGGCTACACCTTC
TRBD2,15,TRBJ2-1,once,TRBV5-4,CASSPTASGYNEQFF,TGTGCCAGCAGCCCGACGGCTAGCGGATACAATGAGCAGTTCTTC
TRBD2,16,TRBJ2-3,NA,TRBV15,CATSMGLAQSTDTQYF,TGTGCCACCAGCATGGGACTAGCGCAAAGCACAGATACGCAGTATTTT
TRBD2,17,TRBJ2-3,NA,TRBV7-6,CASSHHPPSGSRDTQYF,TGTGCCAGCAGCCACCATCCTCCTAGCGGGAGTCGAGATACGCAGTATTTT
NA,16,TRBJ1-2,NA,TRBV7-2,CASSSPNTHRSGGYTF,TGTGCCAGCAGCTCTCCGAACACCCACAGGTCCGGGGGCTACACCTTC
NA,15,TRBJ1-1,few,TRBV5-4,CASRNVAPGTTEAFF,TGTGCCAGCAGAAATGTCGCACCAGGAACCACTGAAGCTTTCTTT
NA,14,TRBJ2-4,NA,TRBV7-9,CASSLLGRGNIQYF,TGTGCCAGCAGCTTATTAGGACGGGGAAACATTCAGTACTTC
TRBD2,14,TRBJ2-1,NA,TRBV29-1,CSVEPGLAGGEQFF,TGCAGCGTGGAACCGGGACTAGCGGGAGGTGAGCAGTTCTTC
NA,15,TRBJ2-1,NA,TRBV25-1,CASSAPRRDYNEQFF,TGTGCCAGCAGTGCCCCCCGGCGGGACTACAATGAGCAGTTCTTC
NA,17,TRBJ1-3,NA,TRBV5-8,CASSFYRDTLSGNTIYF,TGTGCCAGCAGCTTTTACCGGGACACGCTCTCTGGAAACACCATATATTTT
NA,14,TRBJ1-1,NA,TRBV19,CASRPTAGFTEAFF,TGTGCCAGTAGACCCACGGCAGGGTTCACTGAAGCTTTCTTT
NA,12,TRBJ1-2,NA,TRBV2,CASSPGSYGYTF,TGTGCCAGCAGTCCAGGGTCCTATGGCTACACCTTC